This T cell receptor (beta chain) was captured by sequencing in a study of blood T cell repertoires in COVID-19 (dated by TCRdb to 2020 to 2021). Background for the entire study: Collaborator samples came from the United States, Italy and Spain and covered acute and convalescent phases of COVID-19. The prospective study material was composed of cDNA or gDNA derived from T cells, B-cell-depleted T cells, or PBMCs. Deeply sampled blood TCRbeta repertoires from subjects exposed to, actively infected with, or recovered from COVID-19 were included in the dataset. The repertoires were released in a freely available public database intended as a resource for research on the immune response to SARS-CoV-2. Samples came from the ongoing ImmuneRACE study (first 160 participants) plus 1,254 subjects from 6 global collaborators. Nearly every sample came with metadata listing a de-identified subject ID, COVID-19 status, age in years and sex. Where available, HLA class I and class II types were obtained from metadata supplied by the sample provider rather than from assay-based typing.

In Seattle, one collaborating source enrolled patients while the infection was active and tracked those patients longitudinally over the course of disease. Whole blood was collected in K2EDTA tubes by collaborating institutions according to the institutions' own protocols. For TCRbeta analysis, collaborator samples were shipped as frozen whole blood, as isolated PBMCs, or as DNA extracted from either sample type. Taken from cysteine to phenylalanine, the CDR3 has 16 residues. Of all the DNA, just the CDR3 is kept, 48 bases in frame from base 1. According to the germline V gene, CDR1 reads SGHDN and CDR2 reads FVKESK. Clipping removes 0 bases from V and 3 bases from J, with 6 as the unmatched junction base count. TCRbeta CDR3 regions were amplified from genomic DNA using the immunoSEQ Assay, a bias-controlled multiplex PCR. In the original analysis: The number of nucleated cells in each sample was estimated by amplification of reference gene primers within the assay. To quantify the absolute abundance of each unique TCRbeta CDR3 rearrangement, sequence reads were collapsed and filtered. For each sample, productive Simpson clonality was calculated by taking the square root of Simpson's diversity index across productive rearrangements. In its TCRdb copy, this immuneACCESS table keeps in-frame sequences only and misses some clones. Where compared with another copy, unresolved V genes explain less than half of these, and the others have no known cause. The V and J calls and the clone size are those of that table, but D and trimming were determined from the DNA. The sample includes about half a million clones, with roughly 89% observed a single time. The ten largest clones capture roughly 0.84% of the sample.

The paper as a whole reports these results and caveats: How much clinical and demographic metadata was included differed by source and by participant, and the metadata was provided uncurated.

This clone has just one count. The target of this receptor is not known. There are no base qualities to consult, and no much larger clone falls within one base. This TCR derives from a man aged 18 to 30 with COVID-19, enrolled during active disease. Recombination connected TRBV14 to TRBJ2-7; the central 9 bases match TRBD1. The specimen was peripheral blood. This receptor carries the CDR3 CASSQDRDRVLYEQYF. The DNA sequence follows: TGTGCCAGCAGCCAAGATCGGGACAGGGTACTCTACGAGCAGTACTTC.